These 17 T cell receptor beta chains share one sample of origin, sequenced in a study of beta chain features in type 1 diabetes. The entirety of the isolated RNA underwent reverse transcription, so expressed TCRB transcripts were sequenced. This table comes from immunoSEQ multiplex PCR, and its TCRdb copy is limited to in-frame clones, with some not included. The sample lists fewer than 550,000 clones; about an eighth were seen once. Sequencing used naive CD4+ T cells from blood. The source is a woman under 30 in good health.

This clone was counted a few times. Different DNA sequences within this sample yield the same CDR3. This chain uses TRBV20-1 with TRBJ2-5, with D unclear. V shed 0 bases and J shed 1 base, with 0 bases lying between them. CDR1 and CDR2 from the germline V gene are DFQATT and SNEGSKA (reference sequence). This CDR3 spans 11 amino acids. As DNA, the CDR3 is TGCAGTGCTAGAGACCAAGAGACCCAGTACTTC. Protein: CSARDQETQYF.

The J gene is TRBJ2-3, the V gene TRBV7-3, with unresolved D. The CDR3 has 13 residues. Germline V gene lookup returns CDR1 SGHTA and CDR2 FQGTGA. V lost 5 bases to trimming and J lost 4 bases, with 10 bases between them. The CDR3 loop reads CASSPSGADTQYF. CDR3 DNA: TGTGCCAGCAGCCCATCTGGGGCAGATACGCAGTATTTT.

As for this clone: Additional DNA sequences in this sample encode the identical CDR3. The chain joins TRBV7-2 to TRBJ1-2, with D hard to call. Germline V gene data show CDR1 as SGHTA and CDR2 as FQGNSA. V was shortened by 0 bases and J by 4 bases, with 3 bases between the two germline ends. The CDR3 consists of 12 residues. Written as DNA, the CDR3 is TGTGCCAGCAGCTTAGCCCGCTATGGCTACACCTTC. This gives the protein CASSLARYGYTF.

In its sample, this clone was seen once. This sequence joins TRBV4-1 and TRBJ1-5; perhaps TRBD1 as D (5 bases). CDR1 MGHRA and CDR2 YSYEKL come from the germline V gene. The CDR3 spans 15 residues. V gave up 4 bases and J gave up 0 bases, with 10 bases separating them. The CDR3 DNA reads TGCGCCAGCAGCCCCCAGGGCCTTAGCAATCAGCCCCAGCATTTT. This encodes CASSPQGLSNQPQHF.

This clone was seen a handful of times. CDR3 sequence: CASSQGLGQGGYEQYF. In nucleotides, the CDR3 is TGTGCCAGCAGCCAAGGGTTGGGGCAGGGTGGTTACGAGCAGTACTTC. The rearrangement joins TRBV14 to TRBJ2-7, with a tentative D call TRBD1 (5 bases). CDR1 and CDR2 from the germline V gene are SGHDN and FVKESK. This CDR3 has 16 residues. The V end lost 1 base, the J end lost 4 bases, and 17 bases lay between the germline ends.

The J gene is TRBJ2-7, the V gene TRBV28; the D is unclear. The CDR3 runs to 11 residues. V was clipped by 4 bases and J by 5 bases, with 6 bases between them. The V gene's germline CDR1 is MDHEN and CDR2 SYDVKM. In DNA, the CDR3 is TGTGCCAGCAGTTATAGACACGAGCAGTACGTC. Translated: CASSYRHEQYV.

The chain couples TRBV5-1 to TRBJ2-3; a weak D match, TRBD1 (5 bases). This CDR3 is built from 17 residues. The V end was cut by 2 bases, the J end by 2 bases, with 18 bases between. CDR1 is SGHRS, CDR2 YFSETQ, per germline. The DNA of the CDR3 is TGCGCCAGCAGCTTACGCCAATCAGGGCCATACACAGATACGCAGTATTTT. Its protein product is CASSLRQSGPYTDTQYF.

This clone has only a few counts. CDR3 loop: CASSSTTGGGDSPLHF. As DNA, the CDR3 is TGTGCCAGCAGCTCGACGACAGGCGGCGGGGATTCACCCCTCCACTTT. The gene calls are TRBV7-9 and TRBJ1-6, with D maybe TRBD1 (6 bases). CDR3 length: 16 residues. Between the trimmed V and J ends, which lost 4 bases and 8 bases, there was a span of 18 bases. The germline V gene encodes CDR1 SEHNR and CDR2 FQNEAQ (reference sequence).

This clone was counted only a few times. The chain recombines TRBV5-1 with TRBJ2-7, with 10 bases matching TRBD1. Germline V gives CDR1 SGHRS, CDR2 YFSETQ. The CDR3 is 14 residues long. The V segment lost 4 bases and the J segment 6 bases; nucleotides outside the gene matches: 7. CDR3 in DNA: TGCGCCAGCAGCAGGGGACAGGGGCTAGGCGAGCAGTACGTC. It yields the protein CASSRGQGLGEQYV.

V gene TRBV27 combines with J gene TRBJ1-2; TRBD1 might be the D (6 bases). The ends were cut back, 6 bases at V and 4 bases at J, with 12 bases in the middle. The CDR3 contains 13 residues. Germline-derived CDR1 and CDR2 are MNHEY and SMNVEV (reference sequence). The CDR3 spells CASRNRDIYGYTF. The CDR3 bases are TGTGCCAGCAGAAACAGGGATATCTATGGCTACACCTTC.

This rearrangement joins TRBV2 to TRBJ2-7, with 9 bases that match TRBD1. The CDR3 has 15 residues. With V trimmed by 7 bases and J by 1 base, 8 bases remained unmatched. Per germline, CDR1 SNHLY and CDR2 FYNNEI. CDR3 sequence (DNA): TGTGCCAGCACCCAAGGACAGGGGAGGTCCTACGAGCAGTACGTC. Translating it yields CASTQGQGRSYEQYV.

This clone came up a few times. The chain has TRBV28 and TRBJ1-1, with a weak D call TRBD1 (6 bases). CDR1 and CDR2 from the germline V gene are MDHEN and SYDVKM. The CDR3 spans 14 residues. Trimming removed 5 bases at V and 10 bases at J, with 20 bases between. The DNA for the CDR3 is TGTGCCAGCAGTCCCCCTCGGGGTACAGGGACAGCTTTCTTT. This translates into CASSPPRGTGTAFF. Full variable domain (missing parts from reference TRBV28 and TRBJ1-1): DVKVTQSSRYLVKRTGEKVFLECVQDMDHENMFWYRQDPGLGLRLIYFSYDVKMKEKGDIPEGYSVSREKKERFSLILESASTNQTSMYLCASSPPRGTGTAFFGQGTRLTVV.

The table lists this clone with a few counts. The CDR3 DNA reads TGTGCCAGCAGCCCCCGGAGGTCTGGGGCCAACGTCCTGACTTTC. It specifies CASSPRRSGANVLTF. The V and J genes are TRBV11-2 and TRBJ2-6, with a tentative D call TRBD2 (5 bases). Deletions cut 5 bases from V and 1 base from J, with 9 bases between. The length of the CDR3 is 15 residues. CDR1 and CDR2 from the germline V gene are SGHAT and FQNNGV.

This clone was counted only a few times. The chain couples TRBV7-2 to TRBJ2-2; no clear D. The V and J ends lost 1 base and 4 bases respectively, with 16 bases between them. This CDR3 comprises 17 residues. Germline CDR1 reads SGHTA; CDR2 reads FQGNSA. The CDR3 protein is CASSLGPPARVTGELFF. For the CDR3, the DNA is TGTGCCAGCAGCTTAGGCCCCCCGGCTCGGGTCACCGGGGAGCTGTTTTTT.

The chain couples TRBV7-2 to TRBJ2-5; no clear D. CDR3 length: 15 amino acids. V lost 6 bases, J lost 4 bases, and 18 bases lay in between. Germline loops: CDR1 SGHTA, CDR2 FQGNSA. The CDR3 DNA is TGTGCCAGCAGTCATCTAGGCCCTCCGGGAGAGACCCAGTACTTC. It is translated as CASSHLGPPGETQYF. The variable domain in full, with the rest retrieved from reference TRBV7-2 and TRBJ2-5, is GAGVSQSPSNKVTEKGKDVELRCDPISGHTALYWYRQSLGQGLEFLIYFQGNSAPDKSGLPSDRFSAERTGGSVSTLTIQRTQQEDSAVYLCASSHLGPPGETQYFGPGTRLLVL.

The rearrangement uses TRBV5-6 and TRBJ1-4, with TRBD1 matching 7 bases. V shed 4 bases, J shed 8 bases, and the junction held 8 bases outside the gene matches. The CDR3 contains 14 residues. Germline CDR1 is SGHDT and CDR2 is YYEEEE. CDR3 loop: CASSVTGSKEKLFF. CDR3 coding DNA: TGTGCCAGCAGCGTGACAGGGAGCAAGGAAAAACTGTTTTTT.

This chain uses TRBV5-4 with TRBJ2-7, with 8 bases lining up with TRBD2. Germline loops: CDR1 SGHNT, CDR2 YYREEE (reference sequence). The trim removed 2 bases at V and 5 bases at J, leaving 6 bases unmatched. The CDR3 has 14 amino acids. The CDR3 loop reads CASSFGGRPHEQYF. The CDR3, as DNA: TGTGCCAGCAGCTTCGGCGGGAGGCCCCACGAGCAGTACTTC. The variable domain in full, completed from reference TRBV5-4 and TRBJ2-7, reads ETGVTQSPTHLIKTRGQQVTLRCSSQSGHNTVSWYQQALGQGPQFIFQYYREEENGRGNFPPRFSGLQFPNYSSELNVNALELDDSALYLCASSFGGRPHEQYFGPGTRLTVT.